This record covers a single T cell receptor (beta chain). Its antigen is as yet unknown. A read error may be the cause here, since a much bigger clone is one base away. The conserved final phenylalanine or tryptophan is absent from the CDR3, which likely points to a read error. Trimming stripped 6 bases from V and 9 bases from J, with 9 bases between. Germline values: CDR1 MDHEN, CDR2 SYDVKM. The CDR3 is made up of 12 amino acids. The library was built from roughly 400 ng RNA with molecular barcoded adaptors for alpha/delta and beta/gamma chains. MiXCR, applied by TCRdb to the reads, yields one record per CDR3 protein. The sample yields 93,000 or so distinct CDR3 sequences, about 22% seen once. These data belong to a study of read filtering for tumor transcriptome and immune sequencing. Across the whole study: TCR-mapped reads were about 3.5 to 10.27 million with IR-seq versus roughly 80 to 1273 with RNA-seq.

Findings and limits, study-wide: Dropping single-read clonotypes raised IR-seq and RNA-seq shared-clonotype correlation. Sorted CD138-negative bone marrow cells were not purified T cells. About 81.9% of IR-seq clonotypes had one read, totaling roughly 3.5% of reads; RNA-seq: 74.6% and 44.6%.

The gene calls are TRBV28 and TRBJ1-6; no clear D gene. This receptor was identified in a donor at least 40 years old with multiple myeloma. What was sequenced was a population of CD138-negative cells sorted from bone marrow. The CDR3 DNA reads TGTGCCAGCAGGGAGGCAGGTTCACCCCTCCACTCT. It encodes CASREAGSPLHS.